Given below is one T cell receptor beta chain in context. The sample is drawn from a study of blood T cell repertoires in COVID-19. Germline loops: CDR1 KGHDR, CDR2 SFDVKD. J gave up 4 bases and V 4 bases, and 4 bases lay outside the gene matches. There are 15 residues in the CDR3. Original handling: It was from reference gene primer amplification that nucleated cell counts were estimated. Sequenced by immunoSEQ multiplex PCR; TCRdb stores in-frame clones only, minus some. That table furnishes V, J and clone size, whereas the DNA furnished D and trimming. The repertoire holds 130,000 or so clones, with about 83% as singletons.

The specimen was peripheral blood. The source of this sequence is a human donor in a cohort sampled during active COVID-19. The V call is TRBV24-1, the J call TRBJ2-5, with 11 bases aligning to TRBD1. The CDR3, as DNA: TGTGCCACCAGTGACTCCGGGACAGGGGGAGAGACCCAGTACTTC. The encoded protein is CATSDSGTGGETQYF.